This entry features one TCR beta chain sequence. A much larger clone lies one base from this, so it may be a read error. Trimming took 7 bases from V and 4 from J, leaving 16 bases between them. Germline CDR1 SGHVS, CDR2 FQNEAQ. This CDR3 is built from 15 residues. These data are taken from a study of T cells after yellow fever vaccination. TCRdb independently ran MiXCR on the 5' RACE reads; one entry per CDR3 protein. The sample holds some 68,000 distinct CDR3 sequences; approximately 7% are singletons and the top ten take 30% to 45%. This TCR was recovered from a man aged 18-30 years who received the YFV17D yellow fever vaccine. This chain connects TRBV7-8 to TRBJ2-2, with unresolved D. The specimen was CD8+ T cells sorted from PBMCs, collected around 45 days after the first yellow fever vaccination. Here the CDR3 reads CASTSDGPRTGELFF. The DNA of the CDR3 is TGTGCCAGCACCTCGGACGGACCTCGCACCGGGGAGCTGTTTTTT.